This TCR beta chain originates from a study of CD8+CD57+ T cells in acquired aplastic anemia. At the level of the study: The DNA of sorted CD4+ and CD8+ cells averaged around 3 ug.

For CDR3 and TCR beta VDJ profiling, genomic DNA was the template used. In TCRdb, the reads were re-called with MiXCR into one record per CDR3 protein. This sample has about 81,000 distinct CDR3 sequences, with less than 60% found just once. The table lists this clonotype with a few counts. The antigen is not known. Whole-study results and caveats: The same twenty-nine CD8+ CDR3 sequences occurred in patients and in controls. A significant difference in CD8+ Simpson's diversity between patients and controls was not found.

Germline V gives CDR1 LNHDA, CDR2 SQIVND (reference sequence). The CDR3 is made up of 13 amino acids. Trimming shortened V by 0 bases and J by 5 bases, and 7 bases separated the two germline ends. This TCR was recovered from a human donor in good health, serving as a control. V is TRBV19 and J is TRBJ1-1; unclear D gene. Sequencing input: sorted CD4+, CD8+, or CD8+CD57+ T cells (not recorded which) from PBMCs. The chain's CDR3 is CASSIDAGTEAFF. The CDR3 DNA is TGTGCCAGTAGTATAGACGCCGGGACTGAAGCTTTCTTT.